The 32 T cell receptor beta chains below all came from one sample that was sequenced in a study of T cells expressing NK-cell markers. TCRdb reprocessed the 5' RACE reads and keeps a single row for each CDR3 protein, giving no DNA. The table for this sample gives 500,000 to 600,000 distinct CDR3 sequences. The sample consisted of blood T cells: a sorted CD56 or NKG2C T cell subset, CD4+ or CD8+ T cells, or bulk PBMC T cells (not recorded which). Receptors were obtained from a man aged 18 to 29 in good health.

The gene calls are TRBV7-7 and TRBJ2-3; with no DNA, the TCRdb D assignment of TRBD1 cannot be verified. CDR1 SSHAT and CDR2 FNYEAQ come from the germline V gene (reference sequence). This CDR3 has 17 residues. CDR3 loop: CASSSATDPWSTDTQYF.

CDR3 amino acids: CASSPGGVSRPQFF. The V and J genes are TRBV7-3 and TRBJ2-1; TCRdb designates TRBD1, a call that cannot be tested without DNA. Germline V gene sequence: CDR1 SGHTA, CDR2 FQGTGA. The CDR3 is 14 amino acids.

The chain has TRBV14 and TRBJ2-1; TCRdb lists TRBD2, though no DNA is available to test this call. The CDR3 consists of 17 residues. Germline V lookup: CDR1 SGHDN, CDR2 FVKESK. The CDR3 here is CASSPGNSGISYNEQFF.

The chain recombines TRBV5-1 with TRBJ1-1; the D call of TRBD1 rests on TCRdb alone, since no DNA is present to check it. Germline V gene sequence: CDR1 SGHRS, CDR2 YFSETQ. CDR3 length: 15 amino acids. CDR3 protein: CASSILDSQNTEAFF.

J is TRBJ2-7 and V is TRBV5-6; the TCRdb call, TRBD2, lacks DNA for checking. CDR3 length equals 15 residues. Germline loops: CDR1 SGHDT, CDR2 YYEEEE. The CDR3 loop reads CASSQGTSGYYEQYF.

The CDR3 here is CASSEWWLAGSLKETQYF. The chain has TRBV2 and TRBJ2-5; TCRdb indicates TRBD2, and absent DNA this call remains unverified. This CDR3 is 18 amino acids long. Germline CDR1 is SNHLY and CDR2 is FYNNEI. The complete variable domain, with remaining parts taken from reference TRBV2 and TRBJ2-5, reads EPEVTQTPSHQVTQMGQEVILRCVPISNHLYFYWYRQILGQKVEFLVSFYNNEISEKSEIFDDQFSVERPDGSNFTLKIRSTKLEDSAMYFCASSEWWLAGSLKETQYFGPGTRLLVL.

J is TRBJ2-1 and V is TRBV4-3. Germline V lookup: CDR1 LGHNA, CDR2 YSLEER. The CDR3 runs to 15 residues. The CDR3 sequence: CASSQERLIYNEQFF.

This chain joins TRBV29-1 and TRBJ1-1. This CDR3 is 15 amino acids long. Germline CDR1 SQVTM, CDR2 ANQGSEA. The CDR3 loop is CSATPRGARNTEAFF.

The gene calls are TRBV12-3 or TRBV12-4 and TRBJ2-2; TCRdb outputs TRBD2, but without DNA this stays unchecked. The CDR3 extends over 16 amino acids. CDR3: CASSPLAALDTGELFF.

The rearrangement links TRBV5-1 to TRBJ2-3; TCRdb names TRBD2, which stays unverified in the absence of DNA. CDR1 and CDR2 from the germline V gene are SGHRS and YFSETQ. The CDR3 totals 16 residues. The chain's CDR3 is CASSSGTSGSADTQYF.

CDR3 in amino acids: CSAPIAAETNTGELFF. The genes are TRBV20-1 and TRBJ2-2; no DNA is available, so the TRBD2 call from TCRdb remains unchecked. CDR1 and CDR2 from the germline V gene are DFQATT and SNEGSKA (reference sequence). This CDR3 has 16 amino acids.

The chain recombines TRBV21-1 with TRBJ1-2; TCRdb's D gene call, TRBD1, goes unchecked for lack of DNA. TRBV21-1 is deemed a pseudogene. CDR3 length equals 15 residues. The CDR3: CASRTGTGCNYGYTF.

The chain links TRBV6-2 or TRBV6-3 to TRBJ2-6; without DNA, the TCRdb call of TRBD1 cannot be checked. The germline V gene encodes CDR1 MNHEY and CDR2 SVGEGT. The CDR3 spans 20 residues. The CDR3 loop is CASSYLYDRSTTSGANVLTF.

CDR3 in amino acids: CASSQDGGNSPLHF. The chain links TRBV4-1 to TRBJ1-6. The CDR3 is 14 amino acids. CDR1 is MGHRA, CDR2 YSYEKL, per germline.

This chain's CDR3 is CASNTGSGRAFF. The genes are TRBV6-6 and TRBJ1-1; TCRdb's D call of TRBD1 is untestable without DNA. Germline CDR1 is MNHNY and CDR2 is SVGAGI (reference sequence). The length of the CDR3 is 12 residues.

The rearrangement uses TRBV15 and TRBJ2-1; the TCRdb call, TRBD1, lacks DNA for checking. The CDR3 consists of 16 residues. Germline V gives CDR1 LNHNV, CDR2 YYDKDF (reference sequence). CDR3 amino acids: CATSRDRDRYYNEQFF.

The V gene is TRBV28, the J gene TRBJ2-1; the D gene TCRdb calls, TRBD2, cannot be checked with no DNA. Germline assignment: CDR1 MDHEN and CDR2 SYDVKM. The CDR3 spans 16 residues. CDR3 protein: CASRSSGSTEVNEQFF. The variable domain in full, completed from reference TRBV28 and TRBJ2-1, reads DVKVTQSSRYLVKRTGEKVFLECVQDMDHENMFWYRQDPGLGLRLIYFSYDVKMKEKGDIPEGYSVSREKKERFSLILESASTNQTSMYLCASRSSGSTEVNEQFFGPGTRLTVL.

The rearrangement uses TRBV6-2 or TRBV6-3 and TRBJ2-7. Germline loops: CDR1 MNHEY, CDR2 SVGEGT. This CDR3 spans 15 amino acids. The CDR3 loop is CASSYVRQTSYEQYF.

J is TRBJ1-2 and V is TRBV24-1; the D gene TCRdb calls, TRBD1, cannot be checked with no DNA. The CDR3 extends over 11 amino acids. The V gene's germline CDR1 is KGHDR and CDR2 SFDVKD. The CDR3 is CATSDWGGYTF.

The chain joins TRBV20-1 to TRBJ1-1; the TCRdb D gene call, TRBD1, has no DNA to confirm it. From germline, CDR1 is DFQATT and CDR2 SNEGSKA (reference sequence). This CDR3 is built from 13 residues. The CDR3 is CSSIQGAYTEAFF.

The chain joins TRBV7-3 to TRBJ2-3; checking the TCRdb D call of TRBD2 is not possible without DNA. Per the germline V gene, CDR1 is SGHTA and CDR2 is FQGTGA. The CDR3 has 17 amino acids. CDR3 residues: CASSLLGTSGPTDTQYF.

The CDR3 protein is CSARAQIYSRGYTF. V is TRBV20-1 and J is TRBJ1-2; the TRBD1 assignment by TCRdb is unverifiable without DNA. From germline, CDR1 is DFQATT and CDR2 SNEGSKA (reference sequence). The CDR3 spans 14 residues.

V usage is TRBV29-1 and J usage is TRBJ2-7; the TRBD2 assignment by TCRdb is unverifiable without DNA. The CDR3 extends over 12 amino acids. Germline CDR1 SQVTM, CDR2 ANQGSEA. CDR3 loop: CSVEGASGGQYF.

The chain is built from TRBV9 and TRBJ2-1; without DNA, the TCRdb call of TRBD2 cannot be checked. This CDR3 region has 17 residues. Germline loops: CDR1 SGDLS, CDR2 YYNGEE. The chain's CDR3 is CASSVASGSSNHKEQFF.

This chain connects TRBV12-3 or TRBV12-4 to TRBJ2-1; absent DNA, TCRdb's TRBD2 call cannot be checked. This CDR3 contains 14 residues. This CDR3 is CATRLVAGVREQFF.

The rearrangement links TRBV2 to TRBJ2-1; TCRdb's D call, TRBD1, is unchecked because there is no DNA. The germline V gene encodes CDR1 SNHLY and CDR2 FYNNEI. This CDR3 has 14 residues. This CDR3 reads CASNMRGYNNEQFF.

The J gene is TRBJ2-1, the V gene TRBV10-2; TCRdb picks TRBD2, but there is no DNA to check that call. Germline-derived CDR1 and CDR2 are WSHSY and SAAADI. This CDR3 spans 15 amino acids. This chain's CDR3 is CASSVAGGNYNEQFF.

The chain employs TRBV11-2 and TRBJ2-1; TCRdb outputs TRBD2, but without DNA this stays unchecked. The CDR3 length is 12 residues. CDR1 SGHAT and CDR2 FQNNGV come from the germline V gene. The CDR3 sequence: CASSKAGDEQFF.

J is TRBJ2-1 and V is TRBV6-1; no DNA is available, so the TRBD2 call from TCRdb remains unchecked. This CDR3 is 18 amino acids long. The germline V gene encodes CDR1 MNHNS and CDR2 SASEGT. The CDR3 spells CASSRTSGRLSSYNEQFF.

CDR3 protein: CATSTFPDRFTDTQYF. This rearrangement joins TRBV15 to TRBJ2-3; without DNA, the TCRdb call of TRBD1 cannot be checked. The CDR3 has 16 amino acids. Germline V lookup: CDR1 LNHNV, CDR2 YYDKDF (reference sequence).

The chain employs TRBV7-9 and TRBJ2-1. Germline CDR1 is SEHNR and CDR2 is FQNEAQ (reference sequence). CDR3 size: 17 residues. The CDR3 sequence: CASSLALPADSYNEQFF.

This chain uses TRBV27 with TRBJ2-7; the TCRdb call, TRBD2, lacks DNA for checking. The CDR3 has 18 residues. The germline V gene encodes CDR1 MNHEY and CDR2 SMNVEV (reference sequence). CDR3 residues: CASSALTSGSGPSYEQYF.